Listed below are T cell receptor beta chains from one sample, sequenced in a study of graft-versus-host responses after intestinal transplantation. Profiled with immunoSEQ multiplex PCR; TCRdb holds only in-frame clones, not every one. The table shows about 120,000 clones, with approximately 96% occurring only once. No antigen has been identified for these receptors. Material: unstimulated CD8+ T cells sorted from spleen or lymph node cells, obtained before intestinal transplant. The receptors come from a human donor who received an intestinal transplant. Each CDR3 is given with its conserved first and last residue. A D gene is named only where the DNA matches it firmly. Clone size appears in some rows only: once, few, many, or a class for an expanded clone.

v_call,clone_size,j_call,d_call,cdr3_aa,cdr3_nt
TRBV11-2,.,TRBJ2-1,.,CASSQRGDEQFF,TGTGCCAGCAGCCAAAGGGGGGATGAGCAGTTCTTC
TRBV11-2,.,TRBJ2-7,.,CASSLWGLGQYF,TGTGCCAGCAGCTTATGGGGCCTTGGGCAGTACTTC
TRBV28,.,TRBJ1-2,.,CASSPRDGGYGYTF,TGTGCCAGCAGTCCCAGGGACGGAGGCTATGGCTACACCTTC
TRBV7-3,.,TRBJ2-1,.,CASSLRGYNEQFF,TGTGCCAGCAGCTTACGAGGGTACAATGAGCAGTTCTTC
TRBV2,.,TRBJ1-1,.,CASSEALQWGENTEAFF,TGTGCCAGCAGTGAAGCGCTTCAGTGGGGGGAGAACACTGAAGCTTTCTTT
TRBV5-1,.,TRBJ2-5,.,CASSLMPQETQYF,TGCGCCAGCAGCCTCATGCCCCAAGAGACCCAGTACTTC
TRBV4-1,.,TRBJ1-2,.,CASSHPPYGYTF,TGCGCCAGCAGCCACCCTCCTTATGGCTACACCTTC
TRBV11-1,.,TRBJ2-5,TRBD1,CASSYGTGAGETQYF,TGTGCCAGCAGCTACGGGACAGGGGCGGGGGAGACCCAGTACTTC
TRBV6-5,.,TRBJ1-1,.,CASRGGVPTEAFF,TGTGCCAGCAGGGGAGGAGTCCCCACTGAAGCTTTCTTT
TRBV6-6,.,TRBJ2-7,.,CASSYESGLSYEQYF,TGTGCCAGCAGTTACGAGTCAGGCCTCTCCTACGAGCAGTACTTC
TRBV4-2,.,TRBJ1-5,.,CASSQEEGGSNQPQHF,TGTGCCAGCAGCCAAGAGGAGGGAGGGAGCAATCAGCCCCAGCATTTT
TRBV25-1,.,TRBJ2-2,TRBD2,CASSEYRSGRITGELFF,TGTGCCAGCAGTGAATATCGTAGCGGGAGGATCACCGGGGAGCTGTTTTTT
TRBV30,.,TRBJ1-5,.,CAWSGTKNQPQHF,TGTGCCTGGAGTGGGACAAAAAATCAGCCCCAGCATTTT
TRBV19,.,TRBJ2-1,TRBD2,CASSIGPLAGEYNEQFF,TGTGCCAGTAGTATAGGGCCTCTAGCGGGAGAATACAATGAGCAGTTCTTC
TRBV27,.,TRBJ2-7,.,CASSPIPPYEQYF,TGTGCCAGCAGCCCCATACCCCCCTACGAGCAGTACTTC
TRBV27,once,TRBJ1-1,.,CASSLLGTEAFF,TGTGCCAGCAGTTTATTGGGCACTGAAGCTTTCTTT
TRBV9,.,TRBJ2-2,TRBD1,CASSAPGTGGAGLTGELFF,TGTGCCAGCAGCGCCCCCGGGACAGGGGGCGCGGGTTTGACCGGGGAGCTGTTTTTT
TRBV28,.,TRBJ2-7,.,CASSFGSQNEQYF,TGTGCCAGCAGTTTCGGCAGCCAGAACGAGCAGTACTTC
TRBV21-1,.,TRBJ1-5,.,CASSNGGQINQPQHF,TGTGCCAGCAGCAACGGAGGGCAGATCAATCAGCCCCAGCATTTT
TRBV4-1,.,TRBJ2-7,TRBD2,CASSQETGGLYEQYF,TGCGCCAGCAGCCAAGAGACGGGAGGGTTGTACGAGCAGTACTTC
TRBV27,.,TRBJ1-6,.,CASSEGSARSPLHF,TGTGCCAGCAGTGAAGGATCCGCGAGGTCACCCCTCCACTTT
TRBV29-1,once,TRBJ2-1,TRBD1,CSVEGTGILYNEQFF,TGCAGCGTTGAAGGGACAGGGATCCTTTACAATGAGCAGTTCTTC
TRBV5-1,.,TRBJ2-1,.,CASSFSGLFNEQFF,TGCGCCAGCTCCTTTAGCGGTTTGTTCAATGAGCAGTTCTTC
TRBV19,.,TRBJ2-7,TRBD2,CASSTSTSGSQGEQYF,TGTGCCAGTAGTACATCGACTAGCGGGAGTCAGGGGGAGCAGTACTTC
TRBV7-8,.,TRBJ2-2,.,CASSPGPPSRTGELFF,TGTGCCAGCAGCCCAGGGCCCCCCTCACGAACCGGGGAGCTGTTTTTT
TRBV27,.,TRBJ1-1,.,CASSLNRDKLNTEAFF,TGTGCCAGCAGTTTAAACCGGGACAAGTTGAACACTGAAGCTTTCTTT
TRBV7-9,once,TRBJ2-7,TRBD2,CASSLEAGGRYEQYF,TGTGCCAGCAGCTTAGAAGCGGGAGGGCGGTACGAGCAGTACTTC
TRBV27,.,TRBJ1-1,.,CASSWAFNTEAFF,TGTGCCAGCAGTTGGGCATTCAACACTGAAGCTTTCTTT
TRBV7-8,.,TRBJ2-7,.,CASSLAGGSSYEQYF,TGTGCCAGCAGCTTAGCCGGGGGCAGCTCCTACGAGCAGTACTTC
TRBV20-1,.,TRBJ2-3,.,CSVTDTQYF,TGCAGTGTCACAGATACGCAGTATTTT
TRBV5-6,.,TRBJ1-3,.,CASSGSDETPGTIYF,TGTGCCAGCAGCGGGTCGGACGAAACCCCAGGCACCATATATTTT
TRBV5-6,.,TRBJ2-3,TRBD2,CASSLVLAGGSSTDTQYF,TGTGCCAGCAGCTTGGTCCTAGCGGGAGGTTCTAGCACAGATACGCAGTATTTT
TRBV28,.,TRBJ1-1,TRBD1,CASSTRDRGRGLEAFF,TGTGCCAGCAGTACACGGGACAGGGGTCGAGGGCTTGAAGCTTTCTTT
TRBV13,.,TRBJ2-5,.,CASSLWGQETQYF,TGTGCCAGCAGCCTATGGGGCCAAGAGACCCAGTACTTC
TRBV5-1,.,TRBJ1-4,TRBD1,CASSLGGTAAVEHEKLFF,TGCGCCAGCAGCTTGGGTGGGACAGCGGCCGTAGAGCATGAAAAACTGTTTTTT
TRBV19,.,TRBJ2-7,TRBD1,CASSPTGLAYEQYF,TGTGCCAGTAGTCCGACAGGGTTAGCCTACGAGCAGTACTTC
TRBV28,.,TRBJ2-7,.,CASSLTSAYEQYF,TGTGCCAGCAGTTTAACTAGTGCGTACGAGCAGTACTTC
TRBV7-9,.,TRBJ2-5,.,CASSLARTETQYF,TGTGCCAGCAGCTTAGCTCGAACAGAGACCCAGTACTTC
TRBV7-3,.,TRBJ2-3,TRBD1,CASSPGTGGAGQYF,TGTGCCAGCAGCCCCGGGACAGGGGGGGCGGGGCAGTATTTT
TRBV5-1,.,TRBJ1-3,.,CASSLGGGSGNTIYF,TGCGCCAGCAGCTTGGGAGGGGGTTCTGGAAACACCATATATTTT
TRBV9,.,TRBJ2-6,TRBD1,CASSVVEGAWSGANVLTF,TGTGCCAGCAGCGTAGTTGAGGGGGCATGGTCTGGGGCCAACGTCCTGACTTTC
TRBV27,.,TRBJ2-5,TRBD1,CASSLSSRGETQYF,TGTGCCAGCAGTTTATCATCCAGGGGGGAGACCCAGTACTTC
TRBV4-3,.,TRBJ2-2,.,CASSQSQGWGTGELFF,TGCGCCAGCAGCCAATCTCAGGGTTGGGGCACCGGGGAGCTGTTTTTT
TRBV9,once,TRBJ1-5,.,CASSALEEEGQPQHF,TGTGCCAGCAGCGCACTTGAGGAGGAGGGACAGCCCCAGCATTTT
TRBV9,.,TRBJ1-3,.,CASSAGPYSGNTIYF,TGTGCCAGCAGCGCAGGTCCATACTCTGGAAACACCATATATTTT
TRBV10-3,.,TRBJ2-2,TRBD2,CASRTSGSTGELFF,TGTGCCTCACGGACTAGCGGGAGCACCGGGGAGCTGTTTTTT
TRBV29-1,.,TRBJ1-1,.,CSVLSGIMNTEAFF,TGCAGCGTCCTTTCAGGGATCATGAACACTGAAGCTTTCTTT
TRBV7-2,once,TRBJ1-6,TRBD1,CASSGGEGAGSPLHF,TGTGCCAGCAGCGGCGGGGAGGGGGCTGGTTCACCCCTCCACTTT
TRBV6-5,once,TRBJ1-5,.,CASSYSTGDQPQHF,TGTGCCAGCAGTTACTCGACGGGAGATCAGCCCCAGCATTTT